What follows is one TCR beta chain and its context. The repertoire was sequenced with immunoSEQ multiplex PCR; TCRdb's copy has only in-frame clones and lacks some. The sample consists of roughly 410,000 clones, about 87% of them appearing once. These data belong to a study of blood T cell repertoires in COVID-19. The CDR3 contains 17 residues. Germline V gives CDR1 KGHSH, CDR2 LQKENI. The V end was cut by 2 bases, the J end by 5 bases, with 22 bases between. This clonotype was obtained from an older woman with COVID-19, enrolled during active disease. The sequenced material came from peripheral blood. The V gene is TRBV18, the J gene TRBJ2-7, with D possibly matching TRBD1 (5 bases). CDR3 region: CASSPSGRAAWGDEQYF. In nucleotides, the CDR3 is TGTGCCAGCTCACCAAGTGGCAGGGCCGCTTGGGGCGACGAGCAGTACTTC. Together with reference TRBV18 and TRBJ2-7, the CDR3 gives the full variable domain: NAGVMQNPRHLVRRRGQEARLRCSPMKGHSHVYWYRQLPEEGLKFMVYLQKENIIDESGMPKERFSAEFPKEGPSILRIQQVVRGDSAAYFCASSPSGRAAWGDEQYFGPGTRLTVT.